This entry lists 15 T cell receptor beta chains sequenced from one sample in a study of blood T cell repertoires in COVID-19. The table came from immunoSEQ multiplex PCR; TCRdb's copy has only in-frame clones and leaves some out. The sample has 360,000 or so clones; 80% to 85% are singletons. The sample comprised PBMCs or T cells enriched from blood (not recorded which). These receptors were taken from a woman aged 45-65 years who had recovered from COVID-19.

The chain carries TRBV30 and TRBJ1-1; D unresolved. The CDR3 has 10 amino acids. V was pared by 3 bases and J by 7 bases, with 6 bases between. Germline CDR1 and CDR2: GTSNPN and SVGIG (reference sequence). CDR3 region: CAWSPVEAFF. CDR3 DNA: TGTGCCTGGAGCCCAGTTGAAGCTTTCTTT.

The chain joins TRBV29-1 to TRBJ1-1; TRBD1 matches 8 bases. Germline V gene data show CDR1 as SQVTM and CDR2 as ANQGSEA. The CDR3 is made up of 12 amino acids. Trimming at V came to 6 bases and at J to 3 bases, leaving 3 bases not matched to a gene. The CDR3 is CSVGTGDTEAFF. CDR3 nucleotides: TGCAGCGTCGGGACAGGTGACACTGAAGCTTTCTTT.

In this sample, this clone turned up a few times. The chain combines TRBV9 with TRBJ1-5, with D uncertain. V was shortened by 0 bases and J by 5 bases, with 9 bases between the two germline ends. CDR1 SGDLS and CDR2 YYNGEE come from the germline V gene. The CDR3 has 14 amino acids. CDR3 in amino acids: CASSVAANDQPQHF. The CDR3, as DNA: TGTGCCAGCAGCGTAGCTGCTAACGATCAGCCCCAGCATTTT.

CDR3 sequence reads: CASGQQGSSWAFF. In nucleotides, the CDR3 is TGTGCCAGCGGCCAACAGGGATCATCGTGGGCTTTCTTT. The rearrangement uses TRBV2 and TRBJ1-1, with D tentatively TRBD1 (6 bases). Trimming stripped 8 bases from V and 11 bases from J, with 21 bases between. Germline V CDR1 and CDR2: SNHLY, FYNNEI. The CDR3 loop spans 13 amino acids.

The CDR3 DNA reads TGTGCCAGCAGTCCCAGGGGGGTTATTGGGGATGGCTACACCTTC. Translated: CASSPRGVIGDGYTF. The chain is built from TRBV6-5 and TRBJ1-2; 7 nucleotides line up with TRBD1. This CDR3 is built from 15 residues. The germline V gene encodes CDR1 MNHEY and CDR2 SVGAGI. With V trimmed by 5 bases and J by 6 bases, 12 bases remained unmatched.

This clone was seen only once. The V gene is TRBV30, the J gene TRBJ2-2, with D hard to call. Germline CDR1 is GTSNPN and CDR2 is SVGIG (reference sequence). V lost 2 bases and J 7 bases, leaving 5 bases between the germline ends. This CDR3 contains 11 residues. CDR3 sequence: CAWSLGGELFF. The CDR3, as DNA: TGTGCCTGGAGTCTCGGCGGGGAGCTGTTTTTT.

This clone was detected only once. The chain joins TRBV6-5 to TRBJ2-2, with 9 bases matching TRBD1. The CDR3 is 15 residues long. The V and J ends lost 6 bases and 4 bases, in that order; junction bases with no gene match: 6. Germline CDR1 reads MNHEY; CDR2 reads SVGAGI. This CDR3 is CASRPDRGVTGELFF. In nucleotides, the CDR3 is TGTGCCAGCAGACCGGACAGGGGAGTCACCGGGGAGCTGTTTTTT.

The chain recombines TRBV30 with TRBJ2-2, with TRBD2 identical over 10 bases. CDR3 length equals 16 residues. Germline lookup yields CDR1 GTSNPN and CDR2 SVGIG (reference sequence). V dropped 0 bases and J dropped 4; count of bases not matched to a gene: 5. For the CDR3, the DNA is TGTGCCTGGAGTGTACCTAGCGGGGGATTCACCGGGGAGCTGTTTTTT. This codes for CAWSVPSGGFTGELFF.

In the case of this clone: This specimen includes other DNA sequences encoding the same CDR3. The chain joins TRBV15 to TRBJ2-6; perhaps TRBD2 as D (6 bases). CDR3 length equals 16 residues. CDR1 and CDR2 from the germline V gene are LNHNV and YYDKDF (reference sequence). V was pared by 3 bases and J by 0 bases, with 9 bases between. CDR3 bases: TGTGCCACCAGCAGGGGCGGGGTCTCTGGGGCCAACGTCCTGACTTTC. Its translation is CATSRGGVSGANVLTF.

The chain combines TRBV7-2 with TRBJ1-1; D ambiguous. CDR3 length: 14 amino acids. Germline CDR1 is SGHTA and CDR2 is FQGNSA. Trimming removed 1 base at V and 2 bases at J, with 8 bases between. CDR3 residues: CASSLGLDNTEAFF. In DNA, the CDR3 is TGTGCCAGCAGCTTAGGCCTAGATAACACTGAAGCTTTCTTT.

The chain combines TRBV27 with TRBJ2-7, with D possibly TRBD1 on 6 matching bases. Trimming shortened V by 3 bases and J by 9 bases, and 12 bases separated the two germline ends. Germline V gene lookup returns CDR1 MNHEY and CDR2 SMNVEV (reference sequence). This CDR3 has 12 residues. In nucleotides, the CDR3 is TGTGCCAGCAGTTTCTCATCAGGGGTGCAGTACTTC. Translated: CASSFSSGVQYF.

Remarks on this clone: Other DNA sequences from this sample encode an identical CDR3 as well. The rearrangement joins TRBV18 to TRBJ2-2; 7 bases are a match to TRBD1. The CDR3 is made up of 16 amino acids. Trimming took 3 bases from V and 0 from J; bases not matched to a gene: 4. Germline V gene sequence: CDR1 KGHSH, CDR2 LQKENI. This chain's CDR3 is CASSPGTATNTGELFF. The CDR3, as DNA: TGTGCCAGCTCACCCGGGACAGCCACGAACACCGGGGAGCTGTTTTTT.

The chain carries TRBV30 and TRBJ1-5; TRBD1 matches at 7 bases. Germline V lookup: CDR1 GTSNPN, CDR2 SVGIG (reference sequence). The junction had 13 bases not matched to a gene; V was cut back by 1 base and J by 7 bases. This CDR3 region has 16 residues. The CDR3 coding sequence is TGTGCCTGGAGTGCCTATGATCAGGGGGTAGCCCAGCCCCAGCATTTT. Its translation: CAWSAYDQGVAQPQHF.

This chain uses TRBV19 with TRBJ2-3, with a weak D call TRBD1 (6 bases). Germline CDR1 reads LNHDA; CDR2 reads SQIVND (reference sequence). The CDR3 has 14 amino acids. The ends were cut back, 4 bases at V and 5 bases at J, with 13 bases in the middle. The CDR3, as DNA: TGTGCCAGTAGTACGACAGGCATGAGAGATACGCAGTATTTT. Encoded protein: CASSTTGMRDTQYF.

The V and J genes are TRBV27 and TRBJ2-1; 12 bases are a match to TRBD2. Trimming removed 6 bases from V and 0 bases from J; junction bases left unmatched: 12. Germline V lookup: CDR1 MNHEY, CDR2 SMNVEV (reference sequence). There are 19 residues in the CDR3. Here the CDR3 DNA reads TGTGCCAGCAGCCGACGGCTAGCGGGAGGGCCCGGCTCCTACAATGAGCAGTTCTTC. Translation gives CASSRRLAGGPGSYNEQFF.